Below, 21 T cell receptor beta chains from the same sample are listed, as sequenced in a study of T-cell reconstitution after alpha-beta-depleted transplantation in children (TCRdb year 2016). Taken with the paper, the label for treatment or condition translates to: allogeneic hematopoietic cell transplantation with graft depleted of TCRalphabeta T cells and CD19 B cells. Library creation used PCR. Sequencing took place on an Illumina HiSeq 2500. To normalize quantification of the TCRbeta repertoire, the TCR libraries were built with molecular barcoding that relied on unique molecular identifiers. In-frame beta chains were kept once TCRdb had trimmed the public reads at Q25 with fastp and called clones with MiXCR. Entries that share a CDR3 protein sequence are merged under the most common genes and DNA. The sample contains about 980,000 distinct CDR3 sequences, about 31% of them found a single time. The ten largest clones represent about 28% of the sample.

The sequences come from PBMCs, mostly from graft donor cells, collected 360 days after TCRalphabeta/CD19-depleted stem cell transplant. These receptors all stem from a boy in the first two years of life who had a stem cell transplant for SCID, so the T cells may come from the graft donor.

This clonotype has a handful of counts. The CDR3 loop is CSARRAAGSYEQYF. CDR3 DNA sequence: TGCAGTGCCAGGCGGGCGGCAGGTTCCTACGAGCAGTACTTC. V usage is TRBV20-1 and J usage is TRBJ2-7; D possibly corresponds to TRBD2 (5 bases). CDR1 is DFQATT, CDR2 SNEGSKA, per germline (reference sequence). The CDR3 contains 14 residues. V shed 6 bases and J shed 1 base, with 16 bases lying between them.

The gene calls are TRBV28 and TRBJ2-3; perhaps D is TRBD1 or TRBD2 (5 bases each). The germline V gene encodes CDR1 MDHEN and CDR2 SYDVKM. The CDR3 has 15 amino acids. Trimming shortened V by 1 base and J by 3 bases, and 11 bases separated the two germline ends. This CDR3 is CASSLSGEGTDTQYF. The CDR3 DNA sequence: TGTGCCAGCAGTTTATCGGGCGAGGGGACAGATACGCAGTATTTT. The full variable domain, rest sourced from reference TRBV28 and TRBJ2-3, is DVKVTQSSRYLVKRTGEKVFLECVQDMDHENMFWYRQDPGLGLRLIYFSYDVKMKEKGDIPEGYSVSREKKERFSLILESASTNQTSMYLCASSLSGEGTDTQYFGPGTRLTVL.

The chain recombines TRBV4-2 with TRBJ2-5, with 9 bases that match TRBD2. Germline-derived CDR1 and CDR2 are LGHNA and YNFKEQ. J lost 4 bases, V lost 4 bases, and 10 bases had no gene match. CDR3 size: 16 residues. CDR3 DNA sequence: TGTGCCAGCAGCCGGCAGGCTAGCGGGGAAAGAGAGACCCAGTACTTC. As protein: CASSRQASGERETQYF.

Only a few counts were recorded for this clonotype. The genes are TRBV21-1 and TRBJ2-7; the DNA was not compared with TRBD1, the D call given in the table. TRBV21-1 is annotated as a pseudogene. The CDR3 runs to 15 residues. The CDR3 DNA follows: TGTGCCAGCAGCAAAAAATCCGGGAACCTCAGCGAGCAGTACTTC. Its translation: CASSKKSGNLSEQYF.

The gene calls are TRBV4-2 and TRBJ2-7, with a weak D call TRBD1 (5 bases). Trimming shortened V by 4 bases and J by 0 bases, and 13 bases separated the two germline ends. Germline V CDR1 and CDR2: LGHNA, YNFKEQ. The CDR3 consists of 15 residues. The CDR3 DNA sequence: TGTGCCAGCAGCCCCACCATACAGGACTCCTACGAGCAGTACTTC. This gives the protein CASSPTIQDSYEQYF.

The rearrangement joins TRBV30 to TRBJ2-1; TRBD1 matches 8 bases. Germline CDR1 is GTSNPN and CDR2 is SVGIG (reference sequence). The CDR3 contains 15 residues. V shed 3 bases, J shed 3 bases, and the junction held 7 bases outside the gene matches. The CDR3 protein is CAWRTPGTGYNEQFF. CDR3 in DNA: TGTGCCTGGAGGACCCCCGGGACAGGCTACAATGAGCAGTTCTTC. The variable domain in full, completed from reference TRBV30 and TRBJ2-1, reads SQTIHQWPATLVQPVGSPLSLECTVEGTSNPNLYWYRQAAGRGLQLLFYSVGIGQISSEVPQNLSASRPQDRQFILSSKKLLLSDSGFYLCAWRTPGTGYNEQFFGPGTRLTVL.

This clonotype was seen more than once but under ten times. The J gene is TRBJ1-3, the V gene TRBV7-9; D is ambiguous. CDR1 is SEHNR and CDR2 is FQNEAQ in the germline V gene (reference sequence). The CDR3 runs to 15 residues. In nucleotides, the CDR3 is TGTGCGTCCACCCCCATCTCGGGCTCTGGAAACACCATATATTTT. This translates into CASTPISGSGNTIYF.

This clonotype was recorded many times. The chain recombines TRBV27 with TRBJ2-1, with no clear D. V lost 5 bases and J lost 6, with 17 bases in between. This CDR3 spans 15 amino acids. The V gene's germline CDR1 is MNHEY and CDR2 SMNVEV (reference sequence). The CDR3 loop reads CASSPRGLSSNEQFF. In nucleotides, the CDR3 is TGTGCCAGCAGTCCTAGAGGTCTGAGCAGCAATGAGCAGTTCTTC.

The chain joins TRBV2 to TRBJ1-3; weak D call: TRBD1 (6 bases). The V end was cut by 6 bases, the J end by 2 bases, with 11 bases between. This CDR3 is built from 14 residues. The germline V gene has CDR1 SNHLY and CDR2 FYNNEI. The CDR3: CASRGRTAGNTIYF. The CDR3 nucleotides read TGTGCCAGCAGAGGAAGGACAGCTGGAAACACCATATATTTT.

This chain connects TRBV2 to TRBJ1-1; D is unresolved. The V and J ends lost 7 bases and 1 base respectively, with 10 bases between them. This CDR3 is 13 amino acids long. Germline loops: CDR1 SNHLY, CDR2 FYNNEI. The CDR3 DNA is TGTGCCAGCAATATGGAGGGGAACACTGAAGCTTTCTTT. Protein: CASNMEGNTEAFF.

The chain carries TRBV20-1 and TRBJ2-1; D might be TRBD2 (5 bases). The V and J ends lost 6 bases and 7 bases respectively, with 16 bases between them. The CDR3 covers 13 residues. Germline CDR1 DFQATT, CDR2 SNEGSKA (reference sequence). The CDR3: CSARRPHGNEQFF. Here the CDR3 DNA reads TGCAGTGCAAGGAGGCCTCATGGGAATGAGCAGTTCTTC.

The gene calls are TRBV6-1 and TRBJ1-4, with TRBD1 as a possible D gene (5 bases). The germline gives CDR1 MNHNS, CDR2 SASEGT. V lost 8 bases and J lost 7, with 26 bases in between. CDR3 length: 17 amino acids. CDR3 protein: CASGTRGDARMFEKLFF. In nucleotides, the CDR3 is TGTGCCAGCGGGACTCGGGGTGACGCACGGATGTTTGAAAAACTGTTTTTT.

In regard to this clonotype: Relative to the germline gene, one junction end is altered; a read error may explain this. The V and J genes are TRBV20-1 and TRBJ2-2; unclear D gene. The CDR3 extends over 13 amino acids. CDR1 is DFQATT and CDR2 is SNEGSKA in the germline V gene (reference sequence). CDR3 sequence: CSDRDGLTGELFF. In DNA form, the CDR3 reads TGCAGTGATAGAGATGGCCTCACCGGGGAGCTGTTTTTT.

In this sample, this clonotype turned up a few times. V and J are TRBV12-3 or TRBV12-4 and TRBJ2-5; TRBD1 aligns across 7 bases. The CDR3 loop spans 15 amino acids. V lost 3 bases, J lost 2 bases, and 6 bases stayed unmatched. The CDR3 DNA follows: TGTGCCAGCAGTTTGGGACAGTTTACTCAAGAGACCCAGTACTTC. This translates into CASSLGQFTQETQYF.

The rearrangement links TRBV7-2 to TRBJ2-2; TRBD1 is a possible D gene (5 bases). Germline V gives CDR1 SGHTA, CDR2 FQGNSA. Deletions cut 2 bases from V and 2 bases from J, with 12 bases between. The CDR3 spans 16 residues. The CDR3 DNA reads TGTGCCAGCAGCTTAACTGGGGCAGCCAACACCGGGGAGCTGTTTTTT. Amino acid sequence: CASSLTGAANTGELFF. Full variable domain (missing parts from reference TRBV7-2 and TRBJ2-2): GAGVSQSPSNKVTEKGKDVELRCDPISGHTALYWYRQSLGQGLEFLIYFQGNSAPDKSGLPSDRFSAERTGGSVSTLTIQRTQQEDSAVYLCASSLTGAANTGELFFGEGSRLTVL.

The chain couples TRBV5-1 to TRBJ2-3; tentative D call: TRBD2 (5 bases). This CDR3 is built from 14 residues. Germline V gene data show CDR1 as SGHRS and CDR2 as YFSETQ. Trimming shortened V by 1 base and J by 6 bases, and 12 bases separated the two germline ends. CDR3 protein: CASSLPLATDTQYF. The DNA for the CDR3 is TGCGCCAGCAGCTTGCCCTTAGCGACCGATACGCAGTATTTT.

The chain uses TRBV12-3 or TRBV12-4 and TRBJ2-3; D might be TRBD1 or TRBD2, each matching 5 bases. V was shortened by 5 bases and J by 3 bases, with 18 bases between the two germline ends. CDR3 length: 16 residues. In nucleotides, the CDR3 is TGTGCCAGCAGTGCCCCCTGGGGACGTAGTACAGATACGCAGTATTTT. The encoded protein is CASSAPWGRSTDTQYF.

V usage is TRBV20-1 and J usage is TRBJ1-1; TRBD1 matches 7 bases. This CDR3 region has 13 residues. Germline V gene sequence: CDR1 DFQATT, CDR2 SNEGSKA (reference sequence). V lost 4 bases and J lost 1; bases outside the gene matches: 3. In nucleotides, the CDR3 is TGCAGTGCTATCGGACAGGCGAACACTGAAGCTTTCTTT. Translating it yields CSAIGQANTEAFF.

The chain couples TRBV6-5 to TRBJ2-3, with D perhaps assigned TRBD1 or TRBD2 (6 bases each). Germline-derived CDR1 and CDR2 are MNHEY and SVGAGI. The CDR3 runs to 17 residues. V lost 0 bases and J lost 0, with 13 bases in between. CDR3 nucleotides: TGTGCCAGCAGTTACTCTCTAGGGGGACTGAGCACAGATACGCAGTATTTT. Its protein product is CASSYSLGGLSTDTQYF.

The chain links TRBV10-3 to TRBJ1-2, with a tentative D call TRBD1 (5 bases). V lost 6 bases, J lost 3 bases, and 17 bases lay in between. Per germline, CDR1 ENHRY and CDR2 SYGVKD. This CDR3 contains 15 residues. CDR3 nucleotides: TGTGCCATCAGGGCCCGTGGCAGGGAGTACTATGGCTACACCTTC. Protein sequence: CAIRARGREYYGYTF.

This clonotype was detected only a few times. The rearrangement joins TRBV9 to TRBJ2-1; no definite D call. The CDR3 covers 13 residues. The V and J ends lost 0 bases and 9 bases respectively, with 10 bases between them. Germline V gives CDR1 SGDLS, CDR2 YYNGEE. The DNA for the CDR3 is TGTGCCAGCAGCGTAGCTATGGAAAGTGAGCAGTTCTTC. Protein: CASSVAMESEQFF.